This T cell receptor beta chain was captured by sequencing in a study of blood T cell repertoires in COVID-19. At the level of the study: Acute-phase and convalescent COVID-19 samples originated in the United States, Italy and Spain. Sample material is recorded as cDNA or gDNA derived from T cells, B-cell-depleted T cells, or PBMCs.

Source study methods: Quantification of nucleated cells was approximated via reference gene primer amplification. Sequencing was performed with immunoSEQ multiplex PCR; in TCRdb, only in-frame clones are kept and a portion is missing. V, J and clone size derive from that table, while D and trimming were established from the DNA sequence. Of some 150,000 clones in the sample, about 81% are singletons; the top ten hold over 7.5%. The CDR3 contains 14 residues. Germline assignment: CDR1 LNHDA and CDR2 SQIVND (reference sequence). The V gene lost 9 bases and the J gene lost 0 bases, with 12 bases spanning the gap.

The receptor was isolated from a woman in her 70s with acute or convalescent COVID-19. The chain recombines TRBV19 with TRBJ1-5, with D possibly matching TRBD1 (6 bases). Sample: peripheral blood. CDR3 sequence reads: CASRQVLSNQPQHF. CDR3 nucleotide sequence: TGTGCCAGCAGACAGGTCCTTAGCAATCAGCCCCAGCATTTT.